The 28 T cell receptor beta chains below come from one sample, sequenced in a study of T cells expressing NK-cell markers. TCRdb reprocessed the 5' RACE reads and reports one entry per CDR3 protein, with no DNA. Seen in this sample are about 450,000 distinct CDR3 sequences; the ten most common clones hold 7.3%. Source material: blood T cells: a sorted CD56 or NKG2C T cell subset, CD4+ or CD8+ T cells, or bulk PBMC T cells (not recorded which). The receptors stem from a woman between 18 and 70 years old in good health.

The rearrangement joins TRBV7-2 to TRBJ2-7; TCRdb's assignment of TRBD1 cannot be checked, as there is no DNA. The CDR3 runs to 16 residues. Germline V gives CDR1 SGHTA, CDR2 FQGNSA. CDR3 in amino acids: CASSLAWTGEYYEQYF. The full variable domain, completed using reference TRBV7-2 and TRBJ2-7, is GAGVSQSPSNKVTEKGKDVELRCDPISGHTALYWYRQSLGQGLEFLIYFQGNSAPDKSGLPSDRFSAERTGGSVSTLTIQRTQQEDSAVYLCASSLAWTGEYYEQYFGPGTRLTVT.

The V and J genes are TRBV19 and TRBJ2-7; TCRdb picks TRBD1, but there is no DNA to check that call. Looked up from germline, CDR1 is LNHDA and CDR2 is SQIVND (reference sequence). The CDR3 is 15 residues long. The CDR3 spells CASSLSGTGTYEQYF.

The V and J genes are TRBV4-1 and TRBJ2-2; TCRdb picks TRBD1, but there is no DNA to check that call. CDR1 MGHRA and CDR2 YSYEKL come from the germline V gene. This CDR3 spans 16 amino acids. The CDR3 region is CASSPLQGMGTGELFF.

The gene calls are TRBV4-3 and TRBJ1-2; TCRdb proposes TRBD1, but this gene call is untestable without DNA. The CDR3 consists of 14 residues. Germline V gene sequence: CDR1 LGHNA, CDR2 YSLEER. CDR3 residues: CASSQGSGSYGYTF.

V is TRBV4-3 and J is TRBJ2-1; the D gene TCRdb calls, TRBD2, cannot be checked with no DNA. This CDR3 spans 16 amino acids. Germline V gene lookup returns CDR1 LGHNA and CDR2 YSLEER. This chain's CDR3 is CASSQEFPSGGNEQFF.

J is TRBJ1-3 and V is TRBV7-2. CDR3 length equals 15 residues. Per the germline V gene, CDR1 is SGHTA and CDR2 is FQGNSA. The CDR3 loop is CASSLAVDLGNTIYF.

The CDR3 loop reads CASSPNLAGAYNEQFF. This rearrangement joins TRBV18 to TRBJ2-1; as DNA is missing, the TRBD2 call by TCRdb cannot be tested. The CDR3 contains 16 residues. Germline CDR1 reads KGHSH; CDR2 reads LQKENI.

V usage is TRBV29-1 and J usage is TRBJ2-7; TCRdb's D call, TRBD1, is unchecked because there is no DNA. The CDR3 has 12 amino acids. The germline CDR1 and CDR2 sequences are SQVTM and ANQGSEA. The CDR3 loop reads CSVTGTGREQYF.

V and J are TRBV20-1 and TRBJ2-1; TCRdb calls TRBD1, which cannot be checked without DNA. This CDR3 is 14 amino acids long. Germline V gives CDR1 DFQATT, CDR2 SNEGSKA (reference sequence). CDR3 sequence: CSARPYAEPHRQFF.

The genes are TRBV3-1 and TRBJ2-3. Germline lookup yields CDR1 LGHDT and CDR2 YNNKEL (reference sequence). The CDR3 sequence is 13 residues long. This CDR3 reads CASSQVRGDTQYF.

The gene calls are TRBV30 and TRBJ2-5; the D call from TCRdb, TRBD1, cannot be confirmed without DNA. CDR1 and CDR2 from the germline V gene are GTSNPN and SVGIG (reference sequence). This CDR3 contains 15 residues. CDR3 residues: CAWSVNFWDSETQYF.

The chain combines TRBV4-1 with TRBJ2-2; TCRdb proposes TRBD1, but this gene call is untestable without DNA. Germline V gene sequence: CDR1 MGHRA, CDR2 YSYEKL. The CDR3 covers 15 residues. The CDR3: CASKTGGGDTGELFF.

CDR3 loop: CASSPGSGSYYNEQFF. The V call is TRBV7-3, the J call TRBJ2-1; TCRdb proposes TRBD2, but this gene call is untestable without DNA. This CDR3 has 16 amino acids. Germline lookup yields CDR1 SGHTA and CDR2 FQGTGA.

The rearrangement joins TRBV30 to TRBJ1-1; the D gene TCRdb calls, TRBD1, cannot be checked with no DNA. The CDR3 loop spans 13 amino acids. Germline V gene lookup returns CDR1 GTSNPN and CDR2 SVGIG (reference sequence). CDR3: CAWSPGAQREAFF. Full variable domain (missing parts from reference TRBV30 and TRBJ1-1): SQTIHQWPATLVQPVGSPLSLECTVEGTSNPNLYWYRQAAGRGLQLLFYSVGIGQISSEVPQNLSASRPQDRQFILSSKKLLLSDSGFYLCAWSPGAQREAFFGQGTRLTVV.

The gene calls are TRBV20-1 and TRBJ2-1; TCRdb's D call of TRBD2 is untestable without DNA. Germline loops: CDR1 DFQATT, CDR2 SNEGSKA (reference sequence). This CDR3 region has 14 residues. The CDR3 reads CSANSGRTPNEQFF.

The rearrangement links TRBV28 to TRBJ2-1; TCRdb's D call, TRBD2, is unchecked because there is no DNA. The V gene's germline CDR1 is MDHEN and CDR2 SYDVKM. The CDR3 sequence is 15 residues long. CDR3 loop: CASRSGAATYNEQFF.

The chain joins TRBV12-3 or TRBV12-4 to TRBJ1-1; as DNA is missing, the TRBD1 call by TCRdb cannot be tested. The length of the CDR3 is 12 residues. The CDR3 region is CASTLQGAFIFF.

The chain is built from TRBV5-4 and TRBJ2-3; the TCRdb D gene call, TRBD2, has no DNA to confirm it. Germline-derived CDR1 and CDR2 are SGHNT and YYREEE (reference sequence). The CDR3 extends over 13 amino acids. CDR3 residues: CASSRGLTDTQYF.

V is TRBV11-2 and J is TRBJ2-3; as DNA is missing, the TRBD2 call by TCRdb cannot be tested. Germline assignment: CDR1 SGHAT and CDR2 FQNNGV. The CDR3 covers 14 residues. This CDR3 is CASSSLAFADTQYF.

The genes are TRBV5-5 and TRBJ1-4. CDR1 is SGHKS and CDR2 is YYEKEE in the germline V gene (reference sequence). The CDR3 runs to 16 residues. The CDR3 sequence: CASRVGFGVTNEKLFF.

The chain is built from TRBV5-6 and TRBJ2-7. CDR1 and CDR2 (germline): SGHDT, YYEEEE. The CDR3 has 12 amino acids. CDR3 sequence: CASTSPFYEQYF.

This chain links TRBV13 with TRBJ2-1; TCRdb indicates TRBD2, and absent DNA this call remains unverified. From germline, CDR1 is PRHDT and CDR2 FYEKMQ (reference sequence). This CDR3 is built from 14 residues. The CDR3 sequence: CASSSGLLVDEQFF.

The chain combines TRBV7-2 with TRBJ2-3; no DNA is available, so the TRBD2 call from TCRdb remains unchecked. CDR1 is SGHTA, CDR2 FQGNSA, per germline. This CDR3 has 12 residues. CDR3 residues: CASRRAGDTQYF.

This chain joins TRBV9 and TRBJ2-7; TCRdb reports TRBD2, a call that lacks DNA to check it against. CDR1 and CDR2 (germline): SGDLS, YYNGEE. This CDR3 is 15 amino acids long. The CDR3 loop reads CASSPRGGPNYEQYF.

The chain carries TRBV24-1 and TRBJ2-1; TCRdb calls TRBD1, which cannot be checked without DNA. The CDR3 contains 16 residues. Germline V gene sequence: CDR1 KGHDR, CDR2 SFDVKD. CDR3 amino acids: CATSDFRQVGRNEQFF.

This chain connects TRBV6-1 to TRBJ2-1; TCRdb names TRBD2, which stays unverified in the absence of DNA. The CDR3 extends over 16 amino acids. Germline V gene lookup returns CDR1 MNHNS and CDR2 SASEGT. Here the CDR3 reads CASTPRGTSGYNEQFF.

The chain uses TRBV7-9 and TRBJ1-1; TCRdb outputs TRBD1, but without DNA this stays unchecked. The germline V gene encodes CDR1 SEHNR and CDR2 FQNEAQ (reference sequence). This CDR3 is built from 15 residues. The chain's CDR3 is CASRAPRTVNTEAFF.

V usage is TRBV10-3 and J usage is TRBJ2-7; TCRdb lists TRBD2, though no DNA is available to test this call. The germline CDR1 and CDR2 sequences are ENHRY and SYGVKD. CDR3 length: 14 residues. This CDR3 reads CAISGTSSPYEQYF.